Shown below are 14 T cell receptor beta chains from a single sample sequenced in a study of blood T cell repertoires in COVID-19. Here immunoSEQ multiplex PCR was the method, and the copy in TCRdb shows in-frame clones only, minus some. The sample consists of roughly 360,000 clones, about 80% of them appearing once. The sequencing input was peripheral blood. The source of these receptors is a human donor with acute or convalescent COVID-19. The donor label of this sample is uncertain.

J is TRBJ1-1 and V is TRBV18, with a tentative D call TRBD1 (5 bases). Trimming stripped 2 bases from V and 1 base from J, with 14 bases between. The CDR3 loop spans 16 amino acids. Germline assignment: CDR1 KGHSH and CDR2 LQKENI. The CDR3 sequence is CASSPVSQGRNTEAFF. The CDR3 region has the DNA TGTGCCAGCTCACCAGTCTCCCAGGGCCGGAACACTGAAGCTTTCTTT.

In the case of this clone: This specimen includes other DNA sequences encoding the same CDR3. The V gene is TRBV12-3 or TRBV12-4, the J gene TRBJ1-4, with 7 bases identical to TRBD1. Losses at the gene ends were 9 bases for V and 4 bases for J; bases not matched to a gene: 5. The length of the CDR3 is 13 residues. CDR3 amino acids: CASGGQINEKLFF. In nucleotides, the CDR3 is TGTGCCAGTGGGGGACAGATTAATGAAAAACTGTTTTTT.

This chain joins TRBV11-1 and TRBJ2-5, with 13 bases lining up with TRBD2. V lost 5 bases, J lost 5 bases, and 5 bases stayed unmatched. This CDR3 region has 15 residues. Germline assignment: CDR1 SGHAT and CDR2 FQDESV (reference sequence). CDR3 sequence: CASSLTSGGAETQYF. In DNA, the CDR3 is TGTGCCAGCAGCCTTACTAGCGGGGGGGCGGAGACCCAGTACTTC. Full variable domain (rest looked up from reference TRBV11-1 and TRBJ2-5): EAEVAQSPRYKITEKSQAVAFWCDPISGHATLYWYRQILGQGPELLVQFQDESVVDDSQLPKDRFSAERLKGVDSTLKIQPAELGDSAMYLCASSLTSGGAETQYFGPGTRLLVL.

The chain employs TRBV5-1 and TRBJ1-1, with 7 bases matching TRBD1. The CDR3 loop spans 13 amino acids. CDR1 and CDR2 from the germline V gene are SGHRS and YFSETQ. Unmatched junction bases numbered 6, after V lost 5 bases and J lost 5 bases. The CDR3 protein is CASRPTGRTEAFF. As DNA, the CDR3 is TGCGCCAGCAGACCGACAGGGAGGACTGAAGCTTTCTTT.

On this clone itself: Its ends do not fully match the called genes, so a read error is possible. This chain uses TRBV6-5 with TRBJ2-7; TRBD2 matches 7 bases. The CDR3 consists of 14 residues. Germline CDR1 MNHEY, CDR2 SVGAGI. The CDR3 DNA reads TGTGCCAGCAGTTACGCGGGAGTCTCCCACGAGCAGTACTTC. Translation gives CASSYAGVSHEQYF.

This clone showed up just a few times. The chain combines TRBV28 with TRBJ1-5; D call uncertain. V lost 1 base and J lost 1, with 11 bases in between. Germline values: CDR1 MDHEN, CDR2 SYDVKM. The CDR3 runs to 16 residues. CDR3 amino acids: CASSLLPGRSNQPQHF. CDR3 sequence (DNA): TGTGCCAGCAGTTTATTACCAGGTAGGAGCAATCAGCCCCAGCATTTT.

J is TRBJ2-7 and V is TRBV12-3 or TRBV12-4, with 8 bases aligning to TRBD2. The CDR3 extends over 13 amino acids. The junction had 3 bases not matched to a gene; V was cut back by 5 bases and J by 3 bases. The CDR3 nucleotides read TGTGCCAGCAGTCAAACTAGCGGCTACGAGCAGTACTTC. Translation: CASSQTSGYEQYF.

The chain couples TRBV5-1 to TRBJ1-2; 7 bases are a match to TRBD1. The CDR3 runs to 14 residues. The germline V gene has CDR1 SGHRS and CDR2 YFSETQ. V lost 4 bases and J lost 1; bases outside the gene matches: 4. Written as DNA, the CDR3 is TGCGCCAGCAGCATTCGACAGGGTAACTATGGCTACACCTTC. This sequence encodes CASSIRQGNYGYTF.

V and J are TRBV6-1 and TRBJ1-1, with D unclear. Deletions cut 2 bases from V and 5 bases from J, with 6 bases between. The CDR3 is 12 amino acids. In germline, CDR1 is MNHNS, CDR2 SASEGT. CDR3: CASSEFRTEAFF. Here the CDR3 DNA reads TGTGCCAGCAGTGAATTTCGGACTGAAGCTTTCTTT.

The V and J genes are TRBV30 and TRBJ1-3; 9 bases agree with TRBD1. Germline assignment: CDR1 GTSNPN and CDR2 SVGIG (reference sequence). Trimming cost V 2 bases and J 4 bases; bases outside gene matches: 6. This CDR3 is built from 15 residues. The CDR3 sequence is CAWSLTGGQGNTIYF. In nucleotides, the CDR3 is TGTGCCTGGAGTTTAACAGGGGGCCAGGGAAACACCATATATTTT.

With respect to this clone: A junction end diverges from the germline sequence, so it may reflect a read error. The V gene is TRBV7-9, the J gene TRBJ2-7, with TRBD1 matching over 8 bases. Germline V gene sequence: CDR1 SEHNR, CDR2 FQNEAQ (reference sequence). The CDR3 covers 14 residues. CDR3 loop: CASSFPDRGLEEDF. CDR3 nucleotides: TGTGCCAGCAGCTTTCCCGACAGGGGTCTGGAGGAGGACTTC.

The chain has TRBV18 and TRBJ1-4; a possible D gene is TRBD1 (5 bases). Germline CDR1 KGHSH, CDR2 LQKENI. V was shortened by 6 bases and J by 0 bases, with 11 bases between the two germline ends. This CDR3 comprises 15 residues. The CDR3 here is CASSYGAATNEKLFF. Here the CDR3 DNA reads TGTGCCAGCTCTTATGGGGCTGCAACTAATGAAAAACTGTTTTTT.

This chain joins TRBV18 and TRBJ2-3; 9 bases map to TRBD1. V lost 3 bases to trimming and J lost 6 bases; unmatched junction nucleotides: 4. Germline CDR1 is KGHSH and CDR2 is LQKENI. The CDR3 is 14 residues long. The CDR3 DNA sequence: TGTGCCAGCTCACCTGCGGACAGGGGTGATACGCAGTATTTT. Amino acid sequence: CASSPADRGDTQYF.

The chain couples TRBV7-6 to TRBJ2-5, with TRBD1 identical over 8 bases. CDR3 length: 18 amino acids. The trim removed 1 base at V and 4 bases at J, leaving 14 bases unmatched. The V gene's germline CDR1 is SGHVS and CDR2 FNYEAQ. DNA of the CDR3: TGTGCCAGCAGCTTAGGGGTTTGGCAGGGGGCAGGAGGAGAGACCCAGTACTTC. It codes for CASSLGVWQGAGGETQYF.